This T cell receptor (beta chain) was captured by sequencing in a study of cytomegalovirus exposure and HLA in healthy donors. Study findings and constraints: Across donors, presence/absence analyses took sequencing depth to be roughly uniform.

This PCR relied on a set of 60 Vbeta primers and 13 Jbeta primers. The method was immunoSEQ multiplex PCR; TCRdb's version includes in-frame clones alone and lacks a portion of them. The sample records 100,000 to 120,000 clones, 69% being singletons. The V segment lost 4 bases and the J segment 1 base; nucleotides outside the gene matches: 3. The germline V gene encodes CDR1 SNHLY and CDR2 FYNNEI. The length of the CDR3 is 15 residues. The table lists this clone with a few counts. Its antigen is currently unknown. This TCR was sampled from a man in his thirties or forties in good health and CMV-seronegative. The chain links TRBV2 to TRBJ2-5; 10 nucleotides agree with TRBD2. Material: PBMCs. Written as DNA, the CDR3 is TGTGCCAGCAGTGGCGGACTAGCGGTCCAAGAGACCCAGTACTTC. Residues: CASSGGLAVQETQYF.